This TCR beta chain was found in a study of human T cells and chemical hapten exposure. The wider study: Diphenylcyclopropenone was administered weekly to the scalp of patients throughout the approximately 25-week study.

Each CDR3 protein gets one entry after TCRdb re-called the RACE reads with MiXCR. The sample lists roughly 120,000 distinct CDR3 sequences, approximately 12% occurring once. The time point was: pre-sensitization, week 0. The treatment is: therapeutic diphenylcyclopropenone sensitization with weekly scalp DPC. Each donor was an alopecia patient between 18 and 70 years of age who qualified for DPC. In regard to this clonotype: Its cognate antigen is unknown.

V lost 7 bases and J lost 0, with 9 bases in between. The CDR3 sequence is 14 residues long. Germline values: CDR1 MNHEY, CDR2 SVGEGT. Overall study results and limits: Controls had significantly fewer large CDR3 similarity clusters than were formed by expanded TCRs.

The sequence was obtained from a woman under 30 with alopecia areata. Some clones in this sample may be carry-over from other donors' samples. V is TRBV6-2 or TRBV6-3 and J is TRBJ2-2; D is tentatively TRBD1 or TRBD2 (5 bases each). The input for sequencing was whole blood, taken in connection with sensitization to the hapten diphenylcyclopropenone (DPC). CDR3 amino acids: CASTWGPNTGELFF. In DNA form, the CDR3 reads TGTGCCAGCACGTGGGGACCGAACACCGGGGAGCTGTTTTTT.